The rows below give T cell receptor beta chains drawn from one sample of a study of T cell repertoires in cytomegalovirus infection. No antigen has been assigned to these receptors. Each CDR3 protein gets one entry after TCRdb re-called the reads with MiXCR. The sample has about 890,000 distinct CDR3 sequences; more than 25% are singletons. The sequencing here drew on cultured CD8+ T cells from PBMCs, taken from culture after CMV antigen stimulation. The source of these receptors is a human donor in good health (CMV status not recorded). Some clones in this sample may be carry-over from other donors' samples. Both conserved end residues are part of each CDR3. A D gene is named only where the DNA matches it firmly. Clone size is shown for a subset of rows, as once, few, many or a class of expanded clone.

size	V	J	D	DNA	CDR3
-	TRBV6-5	TRBJ1-2	-	TGTGCCAGCAGTTATGGGCCCCCCGCTAACTATGGCTACACCTTC	CASSYGPPANYGYTF
-	TRBV5-1	TRBJ2-1	-	TGCGCCAGCAGCGTACCCTACAATGAGCAGTTCTTC	CASSVPYNEQFF
few	TRBV7-6	TRBJ2-1	-	TGTGCCAGCAGCCCCCCCGGGGGCCCTCGCGGTCATGAGCAGTTCTTC	CASSPPGGPRGHEQFF
-	TRBV7-6	TRBJ2-4	TRBD1	TGTGCCAGCAGCTTAGAAGGGGGCGGAAACATTCAGTACTTC	CASSLEGGGNIQYF
-	TRBV25-1	TRBJ2-5	-	TGTGCCAGCAGTGAATACGGGGAAGAGACCCAGTACTTC	CASSEYGEETQYF
-	TRBV6-1	TRBJ2-1	TRBD2	TGTGCCGTTTTCGGGGGGGCCGAGGAGCAGTTCTTC	CAVFGGAEEQFF
-	TRBV5-1	TRBJ2-3	TRBD2	TGCGCCAGCAGCTTGTTATTAGCGGGGAACACAGATACGCAGTATTTT	CASSLLLAGNTDTQYF
-	TRBV12-3/TRBV12-4	TRBJ2-5	-	TGTGCCAGCAGTCCGATCGAAGAGACCCAGTACTTC	CASSPIEETQYF
-	TRBV5-1	TRBJ1-1	TRBD1	TGCGCCAGCCGCGACCCAGGGGGCTACACTGAAGCTTTCTTT	CASRDPGGYTEAFF
few	TRBV6-1	TRBJ1-2	-	TGTGCCAGCAGTGAAAGGTACTATGGCTACACCTTC	CASSERYYGYTF
many	TRBV19	TRBJ2-1	TRBD1	TGTGCCAGCAGCTTAACAGGGGGGAATGAGCAGTTCTTC	CASSLTGGNEQFF
few	TRBV19	TRBJ1-2	-	TGTGCCAGTAGTGCCCGGGACGGAGCTAACTATGGCTACACCTTC	CASSARDGANYGYTF
few	TRBV27	TRBJ1-2	-	TGTGCCAGCAGGGGACCCAACTATGGCTACACCTTC	CASRGPNYGYTF
-	TRBV12-3/TRBV12-4	TRBJ2-5	TRBD1	TGTGCCAGCAGCCATTCCGGGACAGGGAGGCAGACCCAGTACTTC	CASSHSGTGRQTQYF
-	TRBV7-2	TRBJ2-3	TRBD2	TGTGCCAGCAGCTGGGGCCTCGTAGCGGGGGGATGGGGAGATACGCAGTATTTT	CASSWGLVAGGWGDTQYF
few	TRBV24-1	TRBJ1-1	TRBD1	TGTGCCACCAGTGTGGGACCCCAGACAGGGGGCAAAAACACTGAAGCTTTCTTT	CATSVGPQTGGKNTEAFF
-	TRBV7-3	TRBJ1-5	TRBD1	TGTGCCAGCAGCTGGGGACAGGGGGCATATCAGCCCCAGCATTTT	CASSWGQGAYQPQHF
-	TRBV28	TRBJ2-3	-	TGTGCCAGCAGTTCAACAGCGTCTCAGGAGTATTTT	CASSSTASQEYF
many	TRBV4-3	TRBJ2-1	-	TGCGCCAGCAGCCTTTACGGAACGGGGAATGACAATGAGCAGTTCTTC	CASSLYGTGNDNEQFF
-	TRBV20-1	TRBJ2-7	TRBD2	TGCAGTGCTAGAGAACGGGGGGGGTGGGGCTACGAGCAGTACTTC	CSARERGGWGYEQYF
-	TRBV4-3	TRBJ1-3	-	TGCGCCAGCTGCATCCTGGCGAGCTCTGGAAACACCATATATTTT	CASCILASSGNTIYF
few	TRBV7-8	TRBJ1-6	-	TGTGCCAGCAGCCCGCCAGGGGCTTCCCTAGAATCACCCCTCCACTTT	CASSPPGASLESPLHF
-	TRBV7-6	TRBJ1-4	-	TGTGCCAGCGGCTTAGAGAGTTTGAGAAGAGGGGTGACTGAAAAACTGTTTTTT	CASGLESLRRGVTEKLFF
-	TRBV27	TRBJ1-5	-	TGTGCCAGCAGTTTAGCAGGGTTCAGCAATCAGCCCCAGCATTTT	CASSLAGFSNQPQHF
-	TRBV10-3	TRBJ2-7	-	TGTGCCATCAGCCCCTCGGGCCAGGGCGAGCAGTACTTC	CAISPSGQGEQYF
-	TRBV7-9	TRBJ1-4	-	TGTGCCAGCAGCTTCCTTCCACAGGGCTTGGGGCAACTGTTTTTT	CASSFLPQGLGQLFF